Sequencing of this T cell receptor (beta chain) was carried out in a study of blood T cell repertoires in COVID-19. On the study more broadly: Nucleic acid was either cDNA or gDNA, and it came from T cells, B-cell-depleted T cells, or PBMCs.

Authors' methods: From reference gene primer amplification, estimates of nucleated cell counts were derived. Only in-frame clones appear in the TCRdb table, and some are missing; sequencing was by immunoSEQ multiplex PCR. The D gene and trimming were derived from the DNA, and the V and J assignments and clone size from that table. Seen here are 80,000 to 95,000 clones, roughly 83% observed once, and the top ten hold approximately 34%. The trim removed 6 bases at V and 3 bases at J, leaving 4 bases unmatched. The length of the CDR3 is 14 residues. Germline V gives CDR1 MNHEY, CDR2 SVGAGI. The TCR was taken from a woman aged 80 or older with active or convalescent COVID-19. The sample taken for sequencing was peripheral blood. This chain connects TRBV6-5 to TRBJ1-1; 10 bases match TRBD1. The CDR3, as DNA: TGTGCCAGCAGGGGGGGACAGGGGTACACTGAAGCTTTCTTT. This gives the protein CASRGGQGYTEAFF.